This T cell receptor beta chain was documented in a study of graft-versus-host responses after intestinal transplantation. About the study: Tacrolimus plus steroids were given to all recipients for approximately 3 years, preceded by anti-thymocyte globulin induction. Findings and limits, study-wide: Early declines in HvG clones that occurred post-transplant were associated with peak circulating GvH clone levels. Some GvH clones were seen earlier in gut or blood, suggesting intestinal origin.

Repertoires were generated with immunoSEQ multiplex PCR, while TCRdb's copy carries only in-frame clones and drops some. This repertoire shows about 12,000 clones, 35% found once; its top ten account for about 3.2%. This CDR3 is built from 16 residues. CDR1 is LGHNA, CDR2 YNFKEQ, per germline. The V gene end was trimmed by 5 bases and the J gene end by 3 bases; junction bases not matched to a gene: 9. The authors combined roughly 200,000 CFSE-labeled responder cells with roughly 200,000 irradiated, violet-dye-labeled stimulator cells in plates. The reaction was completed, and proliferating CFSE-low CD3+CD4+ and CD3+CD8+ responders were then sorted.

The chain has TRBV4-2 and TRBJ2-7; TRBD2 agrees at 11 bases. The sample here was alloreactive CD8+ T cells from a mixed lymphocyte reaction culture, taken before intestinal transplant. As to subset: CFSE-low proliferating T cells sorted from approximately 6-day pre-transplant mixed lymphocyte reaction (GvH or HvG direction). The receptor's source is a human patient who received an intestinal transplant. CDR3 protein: CASSDLGTSGSYEQYF. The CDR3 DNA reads TGTGCCAGCAGCGACTTGGGTACTAGCGGGAGCTACGAGCAGTACTTC.